These T cell receptor beta chains were read from a single sample in a study of OX40 agonist ivuxolimab in advanced cancers. Sequenced by immunoSEQ multiplex PCR; TCRdb stores in-frame clones only, minus some. Among about 59,000 clones listed, approximately 87% were seen once. The sequencing here drew on CD4+ or CD8+ T cells sorted from blood, taken in a trial of the OX40 agonist ivuxolimab. The receptors here all came from an adult with an advanced solid tumor such as melanoma, head and neck, liver or kidney cancer. The CDR3 runs from the conserved cysteine through the conserved F or W. D genes are given only for firm matches. Clone sizes are given selectively: once, few, many, or a class where the clone is expanded.

v_call,d_call,j_call,clone_size,cdr3_aa,cdr3_nt
TRBV5-4,TRBD1,TRBJ2-3,-,CASRTDRGTDTQYF,TGTGCCAGCAGGACGGACAGGGGCACAGATACGCAGTATTTT
TRBV29-1,TRBD1,TRBJ2-3,-,CSGGQGESTDTQYF,TGCAGCGGGGGACAGGGGGAATCCACAGATACGCAGTATTTT
TRBV27,-,TRBJ1-6,-,CASSRGRFNSPLHF,TGTGCCAGCAGCCGGGGACGTTTTAATTCACCCCTCCACTTT
TRBV5-1,TRBD1,TRBJ1-1,-,CASSSRRQGLNTEAFF,TGCGCCAGCAGCTCGCGCCGACAGGGATTGAACACTGAAGCTTTCTTT
TRBV2,-,TRBJ1-6,-,CASHESSYNSPLHF,TGTGCCAGTCACGAGAGCTCCTATAATTCACCCCTCCACTTT
TRBV6-1,-,TRBJ2-7,-,CASSPGQPYEQYF,TGTGCCAGCAGTCCGGGACAACCCTACGAGCAGTACTTC
TRBV7-9,-,TRBJ1-2,-,CASSSYRGRGDYGYTF,TGTGCCAGCAGCTCCTACCGGGGCAGGGGTGACTATGGCTACACCTTC
TRBV4-1,-,TRBJ2-5,-,CASSQDREVGETQYF,TGCGCCAGCAGCCAAGATAGGGAAGTCGGGGAGACCCAGTACTTC
TRBV27,-,TRBJ2-7,-,CASSFKLQTTLSSYEQYF,TGTGCCAGCAGTTTCAAACTTCAAACAACGCTGAGCTCCTACGAGCAGTACTTC
TRBV28,-,TRBJ1-2,once,CASKATNYGYTF,TGTGCCAGCAAGGCGACCAACTATGGCTACACCTTC
TRBV19,-,TRBJ2-7,-,CASSRGPFYEQYF,TGTGCCAGTAGTAGAGGGCCCTTCTACGAGCAGTACTTC
TRBV7-7,-,TRBJ2-5,-,CASSFLGLPAKETQYF,TGTGCCAGCAGCTTTCTCGGGCTCCCAGCGAAAGAGACCCAGTACTTC
TRBV5-1,-,TRBJ2-5,-,CASSSGDQETQYF,TGCGCCAGCAGCTCAGGGGATCAAGAGACCCAGTACTTC
TRBV5-1,TRBD2,TRBJ2-6,-,CASSLARGSGANVLTF,TGCGCCAGCAGCTTGGCGCGGGGGAGTGGGGCCAACGTCCTGACTTTC
TRBV6-5,-,TRBJ1-3,few,CASRRESSGNTIYF,TGTGCCAGCAGGCGGGAGAGCTCTGGAAACACCATATATTTT
TRBV20-1,-,TRBJ1-4,-,CSALVNEKLFF,TGCAGTGCACTCGTTAATGAAAAACTGTTTTTT
TRBV30,-,TRBJ2-7,-,CAWSVRRQNYEQYF,TGTGCCTGGAGTGTACGGCGACAGAACTACGAGCAGTACTTC
TRBV6-1,-,TRBJ1-3,-,CASSEARNSGNTIYF,TGTGCCAGCAGTGAAGCGCGCAACTCTGGAAACACCATATATTTT
TRBV6-1,-,TRBJ1-1,-,CASTAYRNTEAFF,TGTGCCAGCACAGCTTACAGGAACACTGAAGCTTTCTTT
TRBV9,-,TRBJ1-6,-,CASSALGPDSYNSPLHF,TGTGCCAGCAGCGCCCTTGGACCGGACTCCTATAATTCACCCCTCCACTTT
TRBV6-5,-,TRBJ1-1,-,CASSFDRGTEAFF,TGTGCCAGCAGTTTTGACAGAGGAACTGAAGCTTTCTTT
TRBV10-1,TRBD1,TRBJ2-1,-,CASSESTSWDRGNEQFF,TGCGCCAGCAGTGAGTCGACGTCGTGGGACAGGGGGAATGAGCAGTTCTTC
TRBV27,-,TRBJ1-2,few,CASSRTENYGYTF,TGTGCCAGCAGTCGAACGGAAAACTATGGCTACACCTTC
TRBV28,TRBD1,TRBJ2-1,-,CASSLGTVINEQFF,TGTGCCAGCAGTTTAGGGACAGTCATCAATGAGCAGTTCTTC